This is a list of T cell receptor beta chains from one sample in a study of sequential checkpoint blockade in melanoma. TCRdb's copy holds only in-frame clones and misses some; the assay was immunoSEQ multiplex PCR. The table has approximately 13,000 clones, 52% seen once. Sample: CD8+ T cells sorted from blood (inferred from file names), taken from a patient given nivolumab and ipilimumab in sequence. The receptors originated from a human donor with melanoma. CDR3s include the opening cysteine and the closing phenylalanine or tryptophan. D genes are given only for firm matches. A clone size is listed for some rows: how often the clone was seen (once, few, many), or a class if it is expanded.

j_call clone_size d_call v_call cdr3_aa cdr3_nt
TRBJ2-7 NA TRBD2 TRBV6-5 CASSYSGGLHEQYF TGTGCCAGCAGTTATAGCGGGGGTCTCCACGAGCAGTACTTC
TRBJ1-2 NA TRBD1 TRBV9 CASSDDRGYGYTF TGTGCCAGCAGCGACGACAGGGGCTATGGCTACACCTTC
TRBJ1-3 NA NA TRBV9 CASSVSGADGNTIYF TGTGCCAGCAGCGTATCAGGGGCGGATGGAAACACCATATATTTT
TRBJ1-2 NA NA TRBV9 CASSLRLAGYGYTF TGTGCCAGCAGCTTGAGGCTCGCCGGCTATGGCTACACCTTC
TRBJ2-2 few NA TRBV14 CASSDRANTGELFF TGTGCCAGCAGCGACAGAGCGAACACCGGGGAGCTGTTTTTT
TRBJ2-1 NA TRBD2 TRBV15 CATSRERGGSNEQFF TGTGCCACCAGCAGAGAGCGGGGGGGCTCGAATGAGCAGTTCTTC
TRBJ2-1 few TRBD2 TRBV27 CASSLGLAYNEQFF TGTGCCAGCAGTCTGGGACTAGCCTACAATGAGCAGTTCTTC
TRBJ2-2 NA TRBD1 TRBV5-1 CASRQPGQGLSTGELFF TGCGCCAGCAGACAACCTGGACAGGGTTTGAGCACCGGGGAGCTGTTTTTT
TRBJ1-2 NA NA TRBV6-5 CASSYGGQGGYTF TGTGCCAGCAGTTACGGCGGGCAAGGCGGCTACACCTTC
TRBJ2-7 NA TRBD2 TRBV6-1 CASTERVAGRHEQYF TGTGCCAGCACCGAGAGGGTAGCGGGACGCCACGAGCAGTACTTC
TRBJ2-3 NA TRBD2 TRBV6-7 CASSDSGTSADTQYF TGTGCCAGCAGTGACTCCGGGACTAGCGCAGATACGCAGTATTTT
TRBJ2-7 NA TRBD1 TRBV5-1 CASSTGQGSYEQYF TGCGCCAGCAGCACCGGACAGGGGTCCTACGAGCAGTACTTC
TRBJ2-4 NA NA TRBV6-1 CASSRLSQNIQYF TGTGCCAGCAGTAGACTTTCCCAAAACATTCAGTACTTC
TRBJ2-5 once NA TRBV19 CASSIQDQETQYF TGTGCCAGTAGTATACAGGACCAAGAGACCCAGTACTTC
TRBJ2-7 NA NA TRBV4-1 CASSQGSGNSYEQYF TGCGCCAGCAGCCAAGGATCGGGGAACAGCTACGAGCAGTACTTC
TRBJ2-7 NA TRBD1 TRBV27 CASSAGTGWVEQYF TGTGCCAGCAGCGCGGGGACAGGGTGGGTCGAGCAGTACTTC
TRBJ1-5 NA TRBD1 TRBV6-6 CASSYSRGQQPQHF TGTGCCAGCAGTTACTCGAGGGGGCAACAGCCCCAGCATTTT
TRBJ2-7 NA TRBD2 TRBV13 CASSLGAGGPYEQYF TGTGCCAGCAGCTTAGGAGCGGGGGGGCCTTACGAGCAGTACTTC
TRBJ1-1 NA NA TRBV11-3 CASSPRGGNTEAFF TGTGCCAGCAGCCCCCGGGGAGGGAACACTGAAGCTTTCTTT
TRBJ2-2 NA TRBD1 TRBV28 CASSSITVVDRENTGELFF TGTGCCAGCAGCTCTATTACGGTTGTTGACAGGGAGAACACCGGGGAGCTGTTTTTT
TRBJ2-7 NA TRBD2 TRBV27 CASSLRIASGAYEQYF TGTGCCAGCAGTTTAAGAATCGCTAGCGGGGCCTACGAGCAGTACTTC
TRBJ2-1 once TRBD2 TRBV18 CASSLTEGLAGNEQFF TGTGCCAGCTCACTCACTGAGGGACTAGCGGGGAATGAGCAGTTCTTC
TRBJ2-7 NA TRBD1 TRBV2 CASQDRGWDEQYF TGTGCCAGCCAGGACAGGGGGTGGGACGAGCAGTACTTC
TRBJ2-1 NA NA TRBV13 CASSFRQESYNEQFF TGTGCCAGCAGCTTTAGACAGGAAAGCTACAATGAGCAGTTCTTC
TRBJ2-7 NA NA TRBV5-3 CASRGEQGTWNEQYF TGTGCCAGCAGGGGGGAACAGGGTACCTGGAACGAGCAGTACTTC
TRBJ2-7 NA TRBD1 TRBV7-9 CASSSVTGKDEQYF TGTGCCAGCAGCTCGGTGACAGGGAAGGACGAGCAGTACTTC
TRBJ1-1 NA NA TRBV4-1 CASSQDRQANTEAFF TGCGCCAGCAGCCAAGACAGGCAGGCAAACACTGAAGCTTTCTTT
TRBJ1-2 NA TRBD1 TRBV27 CASSSGTGPMIGYTF TGTGCCAGCAGTTCGGGGACAGGGCCAATGATTGGCTACACCTTC
TRBJ1-5 few NA TRBV19 CASSIDGGQPQHF TGTGCCAGTAGTATAGACGGGGGTCAGCCCCAGCATTTT
TRBJ1-1 NA TRBD1 TRBV5-1 CASSITGAWGTEAFF TGCGCCAGCAGCATAACAGGGGCTTGGGGCACTGAAGCTTTCTTT
TRBJ2-7 few TRBD2 TRBV5-6 CASSPSGGAHYEQYF TGTGCCAGCAGCCCAAGCGGGGGGGCCCACTACGAGCAGTACTTC
TRBJ2-7 NA NA TRBV2 CASSEGRGVNYEQYF TGTGCCAGCAGTGAGGGCAGGGGAGTAAACTACGAGCAGTACTTC
TRBJ2-7 NA NA TRBV2 CASSEAGKSYEQYF TGTGCCAGCAGTGAGGCAGGAAAATCCTACGAGCAGTACTTC
TRBJ2-2 NA NA TRBV9 CASSVPVSQGYTGELFF TGTGCCAGCAGCGTACCCGTATCTCAGGGCTACACCGGGGAGCTGTTTTTT
TRBJ2-3 NA TRBD2 TRBV27 CASSYLGLASTDTQYF TGTGCCAGCAGTTACTTGGGACTAGCGAGCACAGATACGCAGTATTTT
TRBJ1-4 once NA TRBV6-5 CASSAGGKLFF TGTGCCAGCAGCGCGGGGGGGAAACTGTTTTTT
TRBJ1-4 NA NA TRBV6-6 CASTTTLHPNEKLFF TGTGCCAGCACCACGACACTTCACCCTAATGAAAAACTGTTTTTT
TRBJ2-5 few NA TRBV29-1 CSVEGGVQETQYF TGCAGCGTTGAAGGGGGGGTGCAAGAGACCCAGTACTTC
TRBJ2-1 NA NA TRBV6-6 CASRRAGAYNEQFF TGTGCCAGCAGGAGGGCTGGGGCCTACAATGAGCAGTTCTTC
TRBJ1-1 few TRBD1 TRBV6-1 CASSLTGGIGSEAFF TGTGCCAGCAGTTTAACAGGGGGTATCGGTTCTGAAGCTTTCTTT
TRBJ2-7 NA TRBD2 TRBV11-2 CASSLDVAGGQYEQYF TGTGCCAGCAGCTTAGATGTGGCGGGGGGGCAGTACGAGCAGTACTTC
TRBJ2-1 NA TRBD2 TRBV2 CASSSGGQFF TGTGCCAGCTCATCGGGGGGGCAGTTCTTC
TRBJ1-2 few TRBD1 TRBV30 CAWSVEDRVYLMEGYTF TGTGCCTGGAGTGTTGAGGACAGGGTTTACCTTATGGAGGGCTACACCTTC
TRBJ1-5 NA TRBD1 TRBV2 CASSWTGAQPQHF TGTGCCAGCAGTTGGACAGGGGCGCAGCCCCAGCATTTT
TRBJ2-6 NA NA TRBV5-1 CASSFTAYRDPLNSGANVLTF TGCGCCAGCAGCTTTACCGCGTACAGGGACCCTCTCAACTCTGGGGCCAACGTCCTGACTTTC
TRBJ1-6 NA NA TRBV4-1 CASSQPANGGNSPLHF TGCGCCAGCAGCCAGCCGGCCAACGGGGGTAATTCACCCCTCCACTTT